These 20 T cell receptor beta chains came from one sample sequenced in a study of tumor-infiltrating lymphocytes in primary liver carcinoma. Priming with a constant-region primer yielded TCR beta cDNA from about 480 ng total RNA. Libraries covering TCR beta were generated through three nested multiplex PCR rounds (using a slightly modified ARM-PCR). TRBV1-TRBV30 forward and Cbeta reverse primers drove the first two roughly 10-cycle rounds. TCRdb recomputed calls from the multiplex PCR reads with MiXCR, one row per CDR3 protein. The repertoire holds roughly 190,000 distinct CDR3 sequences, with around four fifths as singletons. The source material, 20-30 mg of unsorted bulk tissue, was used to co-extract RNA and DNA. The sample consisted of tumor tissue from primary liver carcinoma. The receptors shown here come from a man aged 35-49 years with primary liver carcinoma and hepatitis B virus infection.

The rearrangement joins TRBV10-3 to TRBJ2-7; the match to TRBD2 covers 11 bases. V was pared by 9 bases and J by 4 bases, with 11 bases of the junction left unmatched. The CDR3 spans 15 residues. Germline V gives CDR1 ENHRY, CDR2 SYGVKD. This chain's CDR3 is CAITEGTSGEYEQYF. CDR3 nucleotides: TGTGCCATAACTGAGGGGACTAGCGGTGAATACGAGCAGTACTTC.

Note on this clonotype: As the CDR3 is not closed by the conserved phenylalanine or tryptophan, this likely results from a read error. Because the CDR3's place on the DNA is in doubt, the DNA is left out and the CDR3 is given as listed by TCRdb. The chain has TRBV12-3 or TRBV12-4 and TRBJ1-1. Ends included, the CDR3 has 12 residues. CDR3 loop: CASRYVTAKALI.

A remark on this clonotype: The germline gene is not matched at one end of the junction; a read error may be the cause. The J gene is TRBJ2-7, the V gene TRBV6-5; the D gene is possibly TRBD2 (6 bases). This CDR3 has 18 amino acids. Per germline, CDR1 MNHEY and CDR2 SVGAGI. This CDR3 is CASSSLQSMTSGTYEQYF. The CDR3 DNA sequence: TGTGCTAGCAGTTCACTCCAGTCTATGACTAGTGGGACGTACGAGCAGTACTTC.

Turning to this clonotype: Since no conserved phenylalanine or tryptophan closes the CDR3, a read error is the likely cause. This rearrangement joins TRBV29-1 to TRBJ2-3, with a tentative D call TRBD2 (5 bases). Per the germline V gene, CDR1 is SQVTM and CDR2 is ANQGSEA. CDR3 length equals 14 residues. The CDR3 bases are TGCAGCGTTGTAGGAGGTAGTTCTGCAGATACTCAGTATCTT. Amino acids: CSVVGGSSADTQYL.

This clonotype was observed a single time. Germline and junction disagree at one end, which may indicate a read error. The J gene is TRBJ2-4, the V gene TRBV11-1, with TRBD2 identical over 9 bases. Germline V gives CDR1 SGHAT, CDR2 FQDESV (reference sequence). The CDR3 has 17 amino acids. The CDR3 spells CVSSFPGTSRTEIIQYF. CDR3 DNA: TGTGTCAGCAGCTTTCCCGGGACTAGCAGGACCGAAATCATTCAGTACTTC.

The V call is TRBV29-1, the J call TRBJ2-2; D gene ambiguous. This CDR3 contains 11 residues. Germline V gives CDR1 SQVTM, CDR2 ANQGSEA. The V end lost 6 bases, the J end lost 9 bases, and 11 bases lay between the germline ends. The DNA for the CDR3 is TGCAGCGTAAAGGGATTCCGGGAGCTGTTTTTT. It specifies CSVKGFRELFF.

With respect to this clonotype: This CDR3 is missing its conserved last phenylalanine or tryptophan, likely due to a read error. CDR3 nucleotides: TGTACCAGCAGCATAGGGGGGACTACTGAAGCTTTCATT. This sequence encodes CTSSIGGTTEAFI. The V gene is TRBV6-6, the J gene TRBJ1-1, with a possible D match to TRBD1 (6 bases). The germline CDR1 and CDR2 sequences are MNHNY and SVGAGI (reference sequence). The CDR3 spans 13 residues.

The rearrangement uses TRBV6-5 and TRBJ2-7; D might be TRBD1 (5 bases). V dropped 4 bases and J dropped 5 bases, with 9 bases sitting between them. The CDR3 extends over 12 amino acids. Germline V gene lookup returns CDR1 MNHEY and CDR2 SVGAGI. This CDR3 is CASSSSGHEQYF. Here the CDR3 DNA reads TGTGCCAGCAGTTCATCAGGGCACGAGCAGTACTTC.

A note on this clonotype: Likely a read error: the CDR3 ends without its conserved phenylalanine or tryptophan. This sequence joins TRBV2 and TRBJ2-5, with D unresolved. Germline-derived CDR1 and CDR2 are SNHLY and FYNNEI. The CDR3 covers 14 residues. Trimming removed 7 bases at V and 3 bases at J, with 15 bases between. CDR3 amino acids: CASKNTLGKETQYY. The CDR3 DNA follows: TGTGCCAGCAAAAACACCCTGGGAAAAGAGACCCAGTACTAC.

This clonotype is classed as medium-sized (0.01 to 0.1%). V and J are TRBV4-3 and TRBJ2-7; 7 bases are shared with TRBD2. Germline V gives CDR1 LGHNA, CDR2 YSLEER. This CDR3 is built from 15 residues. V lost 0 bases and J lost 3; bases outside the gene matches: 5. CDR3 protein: CASSQDRASGYEQYF. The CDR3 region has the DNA TGCGCCAGCAGCCAAGATCGGGCTAGCGGCTACGAGCAGTACTTC.

The CDR3, as DNA: TGTGTCACGGCCCAGGGAGGGGGCATCGATACCTACTACTTC. This sequence encodes CVTAQGGGIDTYYF. The chain recombines TRBV10-3 with TRBJ2-5, with D perhaps TRBD1 or TRBD2 (7 bases each). Germline V lookup: CDR1 ENHRY, CDR2 SYGVKD. The CDR3 sequence is 14 residues long.

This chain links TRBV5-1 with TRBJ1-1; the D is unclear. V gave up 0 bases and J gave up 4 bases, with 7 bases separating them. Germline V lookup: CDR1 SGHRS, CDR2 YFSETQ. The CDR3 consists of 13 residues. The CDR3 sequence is CASSLVESTEAFF. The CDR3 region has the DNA TGCGCCAGCAGCTTGGTGGAGTCCACTGAAGCTTTCTTT.

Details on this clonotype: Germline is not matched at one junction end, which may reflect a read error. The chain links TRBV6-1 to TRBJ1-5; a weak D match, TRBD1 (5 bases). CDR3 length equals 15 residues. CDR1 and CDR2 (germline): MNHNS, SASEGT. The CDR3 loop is CASSEFGGSNQPQQF. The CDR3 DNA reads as TGTGCCAGCAGTGAATTTGGGGGGAGCAATCAGCCCCAACAATTT.

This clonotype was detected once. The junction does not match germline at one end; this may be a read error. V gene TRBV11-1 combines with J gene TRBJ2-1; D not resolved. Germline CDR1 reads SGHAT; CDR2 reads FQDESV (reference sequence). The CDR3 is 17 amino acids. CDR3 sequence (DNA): TGTACCAGCAGCTCAGATGGGATGAGCAGGTTGCTTAATGAGCAGTTCTTC. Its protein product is CTSSSDGMSRLLNEQFF.

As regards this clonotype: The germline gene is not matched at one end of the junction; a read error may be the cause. The CDR3, as DNA: TGTGCCAACAGCTTCAGGGGGGCTAGCACAGATATGCAGTATTTT. Translating it yields CANSFRGASTDMQYF. The genes are TRBV5-5 and TRBJ2-3, with TRBD1 as a possible D gene (7 bases). The CDR3 consists of 15 residues. Germline CDR1 SGHKS, CDR2 YYEKEE (reference sequence).

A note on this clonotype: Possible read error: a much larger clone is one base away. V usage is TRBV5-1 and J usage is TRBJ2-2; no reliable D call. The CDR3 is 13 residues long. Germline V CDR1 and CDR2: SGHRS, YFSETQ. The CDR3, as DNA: TGCGTCAGCAGTCGCGCTAACACCGGGGAGCTGTTTTTT. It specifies CVSSRANTGELFF.

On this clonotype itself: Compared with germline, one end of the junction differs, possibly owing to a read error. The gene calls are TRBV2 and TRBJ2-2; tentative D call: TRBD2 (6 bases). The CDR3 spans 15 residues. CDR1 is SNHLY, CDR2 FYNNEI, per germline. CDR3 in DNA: TGTGCCAGCAGCCGGGACTCCCTGTACACCTGGGAGCTGTTTTTT. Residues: CASSRDSLYTWELFF.

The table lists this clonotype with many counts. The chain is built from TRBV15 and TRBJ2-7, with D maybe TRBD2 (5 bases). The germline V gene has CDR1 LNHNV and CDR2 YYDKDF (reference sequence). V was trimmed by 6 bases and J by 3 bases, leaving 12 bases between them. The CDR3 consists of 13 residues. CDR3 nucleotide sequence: TGTGCCACCAGGGGAGATAGTCTCTACGAGCAGTACTTC. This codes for CATRGDSLYEQYF.

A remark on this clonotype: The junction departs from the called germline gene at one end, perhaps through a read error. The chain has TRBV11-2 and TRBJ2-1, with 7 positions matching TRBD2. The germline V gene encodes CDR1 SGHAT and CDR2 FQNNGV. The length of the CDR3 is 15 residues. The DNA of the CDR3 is TGTGCCGGCAGCTTTAGCGGGCCACTTGCCAATGAGCAGTTCTTC. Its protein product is CAGSFSGPLANEQFF.

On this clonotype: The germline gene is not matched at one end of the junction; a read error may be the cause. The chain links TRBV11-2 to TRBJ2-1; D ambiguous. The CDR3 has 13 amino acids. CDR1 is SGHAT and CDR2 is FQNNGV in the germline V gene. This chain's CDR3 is CASISELYNEQFF. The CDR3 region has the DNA TGTGCCAGCATCTCAGAGTTATACAATGAGCAGTTTTTC.